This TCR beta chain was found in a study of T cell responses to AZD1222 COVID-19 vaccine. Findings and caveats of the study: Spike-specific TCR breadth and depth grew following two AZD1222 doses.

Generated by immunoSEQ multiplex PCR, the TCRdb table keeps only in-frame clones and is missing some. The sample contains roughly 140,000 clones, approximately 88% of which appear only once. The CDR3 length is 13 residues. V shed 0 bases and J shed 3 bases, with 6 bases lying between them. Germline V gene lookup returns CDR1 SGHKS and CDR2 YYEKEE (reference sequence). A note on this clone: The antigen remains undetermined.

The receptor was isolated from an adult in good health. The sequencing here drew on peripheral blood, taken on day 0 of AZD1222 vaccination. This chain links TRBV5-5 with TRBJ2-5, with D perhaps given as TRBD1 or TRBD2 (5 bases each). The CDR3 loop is CASSLGGKETQYF. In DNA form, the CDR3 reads TGTGCCAGCAGCTTGGGGGGGAAAGAGACCCAGTACTTC. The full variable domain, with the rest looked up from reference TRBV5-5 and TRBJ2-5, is DAGVTQSPTHLIKTRGQQVTLRCSPISGHKSVSWYQQVLGQGPQFIFQYYEKEERGRGNFPDRFSARQFPNYSSELNVNALLLGDSALYLCASSLGGKETQYFGPGTRLLVL.